This entry lists 32 T cell receptor beta chains sequenced from one sample in a study of memory CD4+ T cells and cytomegalovirus serostatus (dated by TCRdb to about 2019). Library method: the immunoSEQ multiplex PCR assay. TCRdb mirrors the immuneACCESS table, restricted to in-frame sequences. Some clones are absent from its copies; in checked studies, under half trace to an unresolved V gene, and the reason for the others is unknown. The sample profile shows 64,000 or so clones; roughly three quarters of them were found once. About 1% of the sample is held by the ten biggest clonotypes. A FACSAria II was used to sort memory CD4+ T cells, defined as single viable CD3+CD4+CD8-CD45RO+ cells. The sample comprised memory CD4+ T cells from blood. Every receptor here comes from an adult in good health and CMV-seronegative.

This clone is deemed medium-sized (0.01 to 0.1%). The V and J genes are TRBV4-1 and TRBJ1-5; D is possibly TRBD1 (6 bases). Trimming stripped 0 bases from V and 2 bases from J, with 11 bases between. The CDR3 sequence is 16 residues long. Germline assignment: CDR1 MGHRA and CDR2 YSYEKL. The CDR3 bases are TGCGCCAGCAGCCAAGACGGGGGGCTCGGCAATCAGCCCCAGCATTTT. It translates to CASSQDGGLGNQPQHF.

V is TRBV5-1 and J is TRBJ2-5; D might be TRBD2 (5 bases). The CDR3 extends over 14 amino acids. Per germline, CDR1 SGHRS and CDR2 YFSETQ. Trimming left V 0 bases short and J 5 bases short, with 11 bases between. The CDR3 sequence is CASSLVTGYETQYF. CDR3 coding DNA: TGCGCCAGCAGCTTGGTGACGGGATACGAGACCCAGTACTTC.

This clone was detected once. The genes are TRBV7-2 and TRBJ1-1; the D gene is possibly TRBD1 (5 bases). Between the trimmed V and J ends, which lost 4 bases and 1 base, there was a span of 10 bases. Germline loops: CDR1 SGHTA, CDR2 FQGNSA. The CDR3 length is 14 residues. The CDR3 nucleotides are TGTGCCAGCAGCTCGGGACTATCGAACACTGAAGCTTTCTTT. Its protein is CASSSGLSNTEAFF. The variable domain in full, with the rest retrieved from reference TRBV7-2 and TRBJ1-1, is GAGVSQSPSNKVTEKGKDVELRCDPISGHTALYWYRQSLGQGLEFLIYFQGNSAPDKSGLPSDRFSAERTGGSVSTLTIQRTQQEDSAVYLCASSSGLSNTEAFFGQGTRLTVV.

The J gene is TRBJ2-4, the V gene TRBV19; TRBD2 aligns across 7 bases. The J segment lost 8 bases and the V segment lost 4 bases, leaving 2 bases of the junction unmatched. Germline V gene data show CDR1 as LNHDA and CDR2 as SQIVND (reference sequence). This CDR3 spans 12 amino acids. The CDR3 DNA is TGTGCCAGTAGTAAACGGGGGGACATTCAGTACTTC. Amino acid sequence: CASSKRGDIQYF.

The V gene is TRBV5-4, the J gene TRBJ1-1; tentatively, D is TRBD1 (6 bases). V dropped 2 bases and J dropped 1 base, with 9 bases sitting between them. Germline CDR1 is SGHNT and CDR2 is YYREEE (reference sequence). This CDR3 has 14 amino acids. The CDR3 nucleotides are TGTGCCAGCAGCTTCTTACAGGGGAACACTGAAGCTTTCTTT. Residues: CASSFLQGNTEAFF.

The rearrangement joins TRBV28 to TRBJ1-2; D is uncertain. V lost 11 bases and J lost 2, with 9 bases in between. CDR1 and CDR2 from the germline V gene are MDHEN and SYDVKM. This CDR3 has 11 amino acids. This CDR3 reads CACNGNYGYTF. Here the CDR3 DNA reads TGTGCCTGCAACGGGAACTATGGCTACACCTTC.

The rearrangement links TRBV30 to TRBJ2-6; 8 bases align to TRBD1. The CDR3 covers 16 residues. The V gene's germline CDR1 is GTSNPN and CDR2 SVGIG (reference sequence). The V segment lost 3 bases and the J segment 1 base; nucleotides outside the gene matches: 5. The CDR3 DNA reads as TGTGCCTGGAGGGCCCAGGGGGCGTCTGGGGCCAACGTCCTGACTTTC. Translated, it gives CAWRAQGASGANVLTF.

The rearrangement links TRBV28 to TRBJ2-1, with TRBD2 matching 8 bases. V shed 7 bases and J 7 bases; nucleotides not matched to a gene: 6. Germline V gene lookup returns CDR1 MDHEN and CDR2 SYDVKM. This CDR3 has 13 amino acids. Here the CDR3 DNA reads TGTGCCAGCAACCGGGGGGGCGGGAATGAGCAGTTCTTC. This translates into CASNRGGGNEQFF. Full variable domain (missing parts from reference TRBV28 and TRBJ2-1): DVKVTQSSRYLVKRTGEKVFLECVQDMDHENMFWYRQDPGLGLRLIYFSYDVKMKEKGDIPEGYSVSREKKERFSLILESASTNQTSMYLCASNRGGGNEQFFGPGTRLTVL.

The gene calls are TRBV4-1 and TRBJ2-5, with 9 bases identical to TRBD1. The V gene's germline CDR1 is MGHRA and CDR2 YSYEKL. This CDR3 contains 15 residues. V shed 1 base, J shed 3 bases, and the junction held 3 bases outside the gene matches. CDR3 amino acids: CASSQGGQGKETQYF. The CDR3 region has the DNA TGCGCCAGCAGCCAAGGCGGACAGGGGAAAGAGACCCAGTACTTC.

This chain uses TRBV11-2 with TRBJ1-6, with D possibly being TRBD1 (5 bases). V dropped 1 base and J dropped 9 bases, with 10 bases sitting between them. Looked up from germline, CDR1 is SGHAT and CDR2 is FQNNGV. CDR3 length equals 14 residues. As DNA, the CDR3 is TGTGCCAGCAGCTTAGCAGGGAAAGCTTCACCCCTCCACTTT. Translated, it gives CASSLAGKASPLHF.

The J gene is TRBJ1-6, the V gene TRBV18; D may be TRBD1 (5 bases). V was shortened by 2 bases and J by 7 bases, with 6 bases between the two germline ends. The CDR3 contains 13 residues. Germline CDR1 KGHSH, CDR2 LQKENI. This CDR3 is CASSPGGNSPLHF. For the CDR3, the DNA is TGTGCCAGCTCACCAGGGGGGAATTCACCCCTCCACTTT.

The genes are TRBV30 and TRBJ1-2; D may be TRBD1 (6 bases). Deletions cut 1 base from V and 7 bases from J, with 10 bases between. The germline V gene encodes CDR1 GTSNPN and CDR2 SVGIG (reference sequence). The CDR3 totals 12 residues. CDR3 nucleotide sequence: TGTGCCTGGAGTGCGGGACATCGTGGCTACACCTTC. The encoded protein is CAWSAGHRGYTF.

This chain links TRBV2 with TRBJ2-7; possibly TRBD1 for D (5 bases). Germline V gives CDR1 SNHLY, CDR2 FYNNEI. CDR3 length: 15 residues. The V end lost 0 bases, the J end lost 4 bases, and 13 bases lay between the germline ends. CDR3 coding DNA: TGTGCCAGCAGTGAAGCGCTCTCGACAGAATACGAGCAGTACTTC. Protein: CASSEALSTEYEQYF. The variable domain in full, with the rest retrieved from reference TRBV2 and TRBJ2-7, is EPEVTQTPSHQVTQMGQEVILRCVPISNHLYFYWYRQILGQKVEFLVSFYNNEISEKSEIFDDQFSVERPDGSNFTLKIRSTKLEDSAMYFCASSEALSTEYEQYFGPGTRLTVT.

This CDR3 is CASSQVTIEQFF. In DNA form, the CDR3 reads TGTGCCAGCAGCCAAGTGACAATTGAGCAGTTCTTC. The rearrangement joins TRBV14 to TRBJ2-1; D unresolved. The germline V gene encodes CDR1 SGHDN and CDR2 FVKESK. The V end lost 1 base, the J end lost 9 bases, and 7 bases lay between the germline ends. This CDR3 is 12 amino acids long.

The V and J genes are TRBV30 and TRBJ2-7; 8 bases line up with TRBD1. The ends lost 2 bases at V and 5 bases at J; junction bases unmatched: 5. The CDR3 spans 13 residues. Germline CDR1 reads GTSNPN; CDR2 reads SVGIG (reference sequence). CDR3 loop: CAWSRGQAHEQYF. CDR3 DNA sequence: TGTGCCTGGAGTCGGGGACAGGCCCACGAGCAGTACTTC.

The chain has TRBV7-6 and TRBJ1-1, with a tentative D call TRBD1 (5 bases). Germline V gene sequence: CDR1 SGHVS, CDR2 FNYEAQ. With 2 bases removed from V and 3 bases from J, the gap between germline ends came to 13 bases. This CDR3 is 15 amino acids long. The CDR3 loop is CASSLPLGTYTEAFF. The CDR3 bases are TGTGCCAGCAGCTTACCCCTCGGGACCTACACTGAAGCTTTCTTT.

This clone was counted between two and nine times. The V gene is TRBV4-2, the J gene TRBJ2-7, with D unresolved. Trimming removed 0 bases from V and 6 bases from J, with 12 bases in between. The CDR3 spans 14 residues. Germline CDR1 reads LGHNA; CDR2 reads YNFKEQ. CDR3 coding DNA: TGTGCCAGCAGCCAAGAGGTCCGACAAGCCGAGCAGTACTTC. It specifies CASSQEVRQAEQYF.

This chain connects TRBV7-3 to TRBJ2-2; 7 bases fit TRBD2. Unmatched junction bases numbered 9, after V lost 4 bases and J lost 4 bases. CDR1 is SGHTA, CDR2 FQGTGA, per germline. The CDR3 has 16 amino acids. CDR3 sequence (DNA): TGTGCCAGCAGCTACCTCGGCGGGAGTAGCACCGGGGAGCTGTTTTTT. Residues: CASSYLGGSSTGELFF.

The chain employs TRBV6-1 and TRBJ2-5; D might be TRBD2 (6 bases). The germline V and J ends were trimmed by 4 bases and 5 bases, with 11 bases remaining between them. There are 13 residues in the CDR3. Germline V gives CDR1 MNHNS, CDR2 SASEGT. The CDR3 here is CASSGRLVETQYF. CDR3 coding DNA: TGTGCCAGCAGTGGCCGACTAGTTGAGACCCAGTACTTC.

The chain couples TRBV27 to TRBJ1-2; the match to TRBD1 covers 7 bases. The germline CDR1 and CDR2 sequences are MNHEY and SMNVEV (reference sequence). After removal of 7 bases from V and 6 bases from J, the junction contained 8 bases not matched to a gene. This CDR3 spans 13 amino acids. The CDR3: CASTRTGTDGYTF. DNA of the CDR3: TGTGCCAGCACAAGGACAGGAACGGATGGCTACACCTTC.

This clone came up many times. V is TRBV4-2 and J is TRBJ2-3; 11 nucleotides agree with TRBD2. Losses at the gene ends were 4 bases for V and 3 bases for J; bases not matched to a gene: 3. Germline lookup yields CDR1 LGHNA and CDR2 YNFKEQ. This CDR3 region has 15 residues. The CDR3 DNA sequence: TGTGCCAGCAGCCTAACTAGCGGGAGAACAGATACGCAGTATTTT. Translated: CASSLTSGRTDTQYF.

This clone was seen only a few times. This chain links TRBV28 with TRBJ1-4; TRBD1 matches 9 bases. Germline CDR1 MDHEN, CDR2 SYDVKM. The CDR3 is 14 amino acids. Germline trimming cut 3 bases from V and 4 bases from J; bases unmatched to any gene: 0. The CDR3 spells CASSLTGGNEKLFF. For the CDR3, the DNA is TGTGCCAGCAGTTTGACAGGGGGTAATGAAAAACTGTTTTTT.

The chain recombines TRBV4-2 with TRBJ1-1; D unclear. Looked up from germline, CDR1 is LGHNA and CDR2 is YNFKEQ. V was pared by 0 bases and J by 10 bases, with 12 bases between. This CDR3 has 13 residues. CDR3 loop: CASSQEGPLVAFF. The CDR3, as DNA: TGTGCCAGCAGCCAAGAAGGGCCTCTCGTAGCTTTCTTT.

The V gene is TRBV10-3, the J gene TRBJ2-5; D is unclear. V lost 3 bases to trimming and J lost 5 bases, with 10 bases between them. The CDR3 spans 13 residues. CDR1 is ENHRY and CDR2 is SYGVKD in the germline V gene. The CDR3, as DNA: TGTGCCATCAGTGATTCCGGGCTGGAGACCCAGTACTTC. The encoded protein is CAISDSGLETQYF.

V usage is TRBV27 and J usage is TRBJ2-7, with 8 bases fitting TRBD1. CDR1 is MNHEY and CDR2 is SMNVEV in the germline V gene (reference sequence). This CDR3 comprises 12 residues. V shed 5 bases, J shed 7 bases, and the junction held 4 bases outside the gene matches. DNA for the CDR3: TGTGCCAGCAGTCGGACAGGGAAGGAGCAGTACTTC. It specifies CASSRTGKEQYF.

The CDR3 bases are TGCGCCAGCAGCTCGACTGCAGAGGGGAGCACTGAAGCTTTCTTT. It is translated as CASSSTAEGSTEAFF. The chain combines TRBV5-1 with TRBJ1-1; tentative D call: TRBD1 (5 bases). The CDR3 sequence is 15 residues long. V lost 3 bases and J 4 bases, leaving 16 bases between the germline ends. CDR1 is SGHRS and CDR2 is YFSETQ in the germline V gene.

The V call is TRBV6-1, the J call TRBJ2-1; 12 nucleotides agree with TRBD2. The CDR3 length is 20 residues. Germline CDR1 reads MNHNS; CDR2 reads SASEGT. Trimming took 1 base from V and 5 from J; bases not matched to a gene: 15. The CDR3 bases are TGTGCCAGCAGTGAAGGACTCACTAGCGGGGGGATACGATTGGACAATGAGCAGTTCTTC. It yields the protein CASSEGLTSGGIRLDNEQFF.

This clone was observed a few times. V and J are TRBV10-3 and TRBJ1-2; D unclear. Germline CDR1 ENHRY, CDR2 SYGVKD. This CDR3 region has 13 residues. Trimming shortened V by 0 bases and J by 8 bases, and 10 bases separated the two germline ends. The CDR3 DNA reads TGTGCCATCAGTGAGTCGAGGGCTGAGGGCTACACCTTC. This gives the protein CAISESRAEGYTF.

The genes are TRBV5-6 and TRBJ2-7; 8 nucleotides match TRBD1. Germline CDR1 and CDR2: SGHDT and YYEEEE. Losses at the gene ends were 4 bases for V and 3 bases for J; bases not matched to a gene: 6. This CDR3 comprises 14 residues. CDR3 coding DNA: TGTGCCAGCAGCGCGGACAGGGCGGACTACGAGCAGTACTTC. It encodes CASSADRADYEQYF.

In the case of this clone: Other nucleotide sequences in the sample specify the same CDR3. The V call is TRBV7-9, the J call TRBJ1-4; D remains unclear. With 3 bases removed from V and 0 bases from J, the gap between germline ends came to 8 bases. Germline CDR1 SEHNR, CDR2 FQNEAQ (reference sequence). The CDR3 is 15 amino acids. In DNA, the CDR3 is TGTGCCAGCAGCTTCCCTTCCACAACTAATGAAAAACTGTTTTTT. Amino acid sequence: CASSFPSTTNEKLFF.

V and J are TRBV27 and TRBJ2-1; 9 bases agree with TRBD2. The CDR3 loop spans 15 amino acids. The trim removed 7 bases at V and 7 bases at J, leaving 11 bases unmatched. Germline CDR1 MNHEY, CDR2 SMNVEV (reference sequence). This chain's CDR3 is CASTRNLAGRNEQFF. As DNA, the CDR3 is TGTGCCAGCACCCGGAATCTAGCGGGGCGGAATGAGCAGTTCTTC.

This clone was observed a few times. The V call is TRBV19, the J call TRBJ1-1; 8 positions agree with TRBD1. The CDR3 length is 15 residues. The V gene end was trimmed by 4 bases and the J gene end by 1 base; junction bases not matched to a gene: 5. Germline lookup yields CDR1 LNHDA and CDR2 SQIVND (reference sequence). The CDR3 is CASSTIGTGNTEAFF. The CDR3 coding sequence is TGTGCCAGTAGTACAATAGGGACAGGGAACACTGAAGCTTTCTTT.